This TCR beta chain was documented in a study of T cell changes during pregnancy in multiple sclerosis. Germline V gene sequence: CDR1 ENHRY, CDR2 SYGVKD. J was trimmed by 5 bases and V by 3 bases; bases with no gene match: 8. This CDR3 has 15 residues. TCRdb's table, derived via immunoSEQ multiplex PCR, lists solely in-frame clones and lacks some. The table records around 33,000 clones, about 91% of them present only once. The specimen was CD8+ T cells from peripheral blood mononuclear cells, collected before pregnancy. V usage is TRBV10-3 and J usage is TRBJ2-5, with 8 bases that match TRBD1. The sequence was obtained from a female donor with multiple sclerosis, enrolled in a pregnancy study. For the CDR3, the DNA is TGTGCCATCAGTGAAGCGCCAGGGGGCAGTGAGACCCAGTACTTC. This sequence encodes CAISEAPGGSETQYF.